This entry features one T cell receptor (beta chain) sequence. This clonotype was detected only a few times. Its antigen specificity is not known. The junction differs from germline at one of its ends, possibly a read error. The data were obtained in a study of glioma-infiltrating T cells (dated by TCRdb to the mid-2010s). In the study overall: The low-grade gliomas were WHO grade II oligodendrogliomas or astrocytomas, while the glioblastomas were WHO grade IV tumors sampled at initial diagnosis rather than at recurrent diagnosis. To gauge divergence between tissue and blood T-cell populations, every tissue-infiltrating repertoire was compared against the peripheral blood repertoire from the same patient. Glioma patients received dexamethasone for six or fewer days before surgery. TCR alpha- and beta-chain repertoires were sequenced from glioma tissue, non-neoplastic brain tissue and matched peripheral blood mononuclear cells. Blood libraries targeted about 4.5- to 11-fold sequencing coverage of 1 million or so peripheral T cells. The paired cohort was made up of three low-grade glioma patients, eight or nine primary glioblastoma patients and three non-glioma patients who contributed non-neoplastic brain tissue.

Including the terminal cysteine and phenylalanine, the CDR3 comprises 16 residues. The CDR3 DNA has 48 bases and is translated from base 1. The germline V gene specifies SGHVS as CDR1 and FNYEAQ as CDR2. The iRepertoire nested amplicon-rescue multiplex PCR (arm-PCR) platform was used to amplify TCR alpha and beta CDR3 regions from RNA. The input for one-step reverse transcription and amplification was roughly 90-450 ng of tissue mRNA or PBMC total RNA. Following bead purification, Illumina adapters were added by a secondary multiplex PCR, and the libraries were gel-purified between 200 and 400 bp. The libraries contained internal 6-nucleotide barcodes that were used for demultiplexing. Sequencing of the libraries was done on an Illumina MiSeq using 2x220 or 2x250 nucleotide paired-end reads. From the authors' description of their analysis: Paired reads were merged using FLASH 1.2.11 and aligned with BWA-MEM to the GRCh37 human genome, and TRA and TRB reads were then extracted. V and J assignment used an IMGT-derived reference of cassette sequences and CDR3 motifs that included pseudogenes. Reads were translated in three frames, and productive CDR3s were defined by a C…FGXG motif without stop codons. Clonotypes were defined as unique combinations of V-J cassette pair and CDR3 amino acid sequence. Filtering of reads was based on Hamming distance, with the threshold set by the sequence error rate of each sample in mapped regions. The public reads were run again by TCRdb, first through fastp at Q25 and then through MiXCR, and only productive beta chains were kept. Merged by CDR3 protein, the rows form single entries marked with the most common genes and DNA. Here the V and J calls rest on TCRdb's processing, not on the authors' analysis. This sample holds more than 300,000 distinct CDR3 sequences; roughly two fifths were observed only once. Around 12% of the sample comes from the top ten.

Immediately after resection, surgical brain or tumor specimens were cryofrozen in liquid nitrogen, with peripheral blood cells collected concurrently. Study-wide conclusions, independent of this receptor: Very few CDR3 sequences were shared between tissue and blood, attributed to high CDR3 diversity and limited sampling. A signature set of shared blood CDR3 motifs marked patients with low tissue-blood divergence and was depleted in highly divergent patients. Group comparisons rested on small numbers: three non-neoplastic, three low-grade glioma and eight glioblastoma patients. VJ-independent divergence between tissue and blood was below expectation in non-neoplastic patients but above expectation in all gliomas, especially low-grade gliomas.

This sequence uses TRBV7-6 and TRBJ1-1; no D gene call is confident. The sequencing input was glioma tissue, nonneoplastic brain tissue, or PBMCs (not recorded which). The receptor's source is a human donor with low-grade glioma or glioblastoma, undergoing nonglioma brain surgery, or in good health (not recorded which). The CDR3 region reads CASGLDPGLRSTEAFF. The DNA is as follows: TGTGCCAGCGGCTTAGATCCGGGCCTAAGGAGTACTGAAGCTTTCTTT.